This TCR beta chain emerged from a study of identical twins. Findings of the study overall: Twins' excess sharing was less marked for out-of-frame beta sequences. Model-predicted out-of-frame TCR alpha sharing fell below observed values in monozygotic twins. For out-of-frame alpha sequences shared by twins, low generation probability was in excess.

This clonotype was observed a handful of times. Its target is not known. cDNA molecules carried unique molecular identifiers, and template switching added a universal primer site. TCRdb reanalysed the 5' RACE reads using MiXCR and keeps one entry per CDR3 protein. In the table there are a few hundred thousand distinct CDR3 sequences, over 8.5% of which are singletons. These data were also filed under a second study, of yellow fever vaccine responses in identical twins.

The receptor comes from a woman aged 18-30 years in good health. Input material: PBMCs.

The CDR3 sequence is CASSPPLKATTPTPQQYF. CDR3 in DNA: TGTGCCAGCAGCCCTCCCCTGAAAGCTACGACGCCTACCCCCCAGCAGTACTTC. The chain recombines TRBV7-8 with TRBJ2-7; D gene unclear. This CDR3 has 18 residues. The V end was cut by 5 bases, the J end by 8 bases, with 31 bases between. Germline V lookup: CDR1 SGHVS, CDR2 FQNEAQ.